The present entry profiles one T cell receptor beta chain with its context. Germline values: CDR1 SQVTM, CDR2 ANQGSEA. The CDR3 is 13 amino acids. With 8 bases removed from V and 3 bases from J, the gap between germline ends came to 14 bases. The entry originates in a study of Tregs in tolerant kidney transplant recipients. Some clones are missing from TCRdb's copy, which holds only in-frame ones; the method was immunoSEQ multiplex PCR. The sample carries over 70,000 clones, roughly 91% recorded once. Related graft donors supplied nonmyeloablative bone marrow transplants, and mixed chimerism was transient.

The clonotype was recovered from a human patient who received a combined kidney and bone marrow transplant. Some T cells may be supplied by the graft donor. The gene calls are TRBV29-1 and TRBJ1-5; D is perhaps TRBD1 (5 bases). The starting material was CD4+ T cells from blood (PBMCs), obtained 24 months after the transplant. In nucleotides, the CDR3 is TGCAGCTCCATAGCGGGACCCAATCAGCCCCAGCATTTT. Protein: CSSIAGPNQPQHF.